Below, 27 T cell receptor beta chains from the same sample are listed, as sequenced in a study of a mutant IDH1 vaccine in newly diagnosed glioma. No antigens are known for them. The data were produced by immunoSEQ multiplex PCR, yet TCRdb's version contains in-frame clones alone and is incomplete. Of some 52,000 clones listed, 90% to 95% are singletons. As to time point: week 11, during vaccination. Vaccination used 300 ug of mutant IDH1 20-mer peptide per dose, with topical imiquimod. This sample comprised PBMCs, obtained from a glioma patient whose treatment included an IDH1 peptide vaccine. These receptors came from a man aged 50 to 60 with glioma.

The V call is TRBV7-9, the J call TRBJ1-1; D is unresolved. The V end lost 3 bases, the J end lost 3 bases, and 8 bases lay between the germline ends. Germline V CDR1 and CDR2: SEHNR, FQNEAQ (reference sequence). The CDR3 has 13 amino acids. CDR3 nucleotides: TGTGCCAGCAGCTTGGACGGATACACTGAAGCTTTCTTT. Its protein product is CASSLDGYTEAFF.

The chain employs TRBV9 and TRBJ2-2; TRBD2 might be the D (7 bases). The CDR3 extends over 18 amino acids. The germline V gene encodes CDR1 SGDLS and CDR2 YYNGEE. V dropped 6 bases and J dropped 0 bases, with 21 bases sitting between them. CDR3 DNA: TGTGCCAGCACCGGCAATCGGGGGGCATATCCGAACACCGGGGAGCTGTTTTTT. Translated: CASTGNRGAYPNTGELFF.

V usage is TRBV7-9 and J usage is TRBJ2-3; tentatively, D is TRBD2 (6 bases). This CDR3 comprises 15 residues. V was trimmed by 2 bases and J by 6 bases, leaving 15 bases between them. The germline gives CDR1 SEHNR, CDR2 FQNEAQ (reference sequence). DNA of the CDR3: TGTGCCAGCAGCTTAACTAGCAGGACCGGGGATACGCAGTATTTT. As protein: CASSLTSRTGDTQYF.

This clone was picked up one time. This rearrangement joins TRBV28 to TRBJ1-5, with TRBD1 identical over 8 bases. The germline gives CDR1 MDHEN, CDR2 SYDVKM. This CDR3 comprises 14 residues. With V trimmed by 2 bases and J by 6 bases, 3 bases remained unmatched. The CDR3 protein is CASSLGTGSQPQHF. CDR3 bases: TGTGCCAGCAGTTTAGGGACAGGCTCTCAGCCCCAGCATTTT. Looking up the rest from reference TRBV28 and TRBJ1-5 gives the full variable domain: DVKVTQSSRYLVKRTGEKVFLECVQDMDHENMFWYRQDPGLGLRLIYFSYDVKMKEKGDIPEGYSVSREKKERFSLILESASTNQTSMYLCASSLGTGSQPQHFGDGTRLSIL.

This clone is a singleton in its sample. The rearrangement joins TRBV6-6 to TRBJ1-2; weak D call: TRBD1 (6 bases). The CDR3 has 13 residues. CDR1 is MNHNY and CDR2 is SVGAGI in the germline V gene (reference sequence). V lost 5 bases and J lost 5, with 12 bases in between. DNA for the CDR3: TGTGCCAGCAGTGGCACAGGGAAGTATGGCTACACCTTC. It yields the protein CASSGTGKYGYTF.

The chain has TRBV9 and TRBJ1-1, with 11 bases fitting TRBD1. The V segment lost 4 bases and the J segment 0 bases; nucleotides outside the gene matches: 5. This CDR3 is 16 amino acids long. Germline CDR1 SGDLS, CDR2 YYNGEE. DNA of the CDR3: TGTGCCAGCAGCCCTGGGGACAGGGGGTTGAACACTGAAGCTTTCTTT. Its protein is CASSPGDRGLNTEAFF.

The chain carries TRBV19 and TRBJ1-6; D gene uncertain. Trimming shortened V by 9 bases and J by 8 bases, and 5 bases separated the two germline ends. This CDR3 is built from 10 residues. Per germline, CDR1 LNHDA and CDR2 SQIVND (reference sequence). CDR3 nucleotide sequence: TGTGCCAGCAGAGATTCACCCCTCCACTTT. Residues: CASRDSPLHF.

J is TRBJ1-1 and V is TRBV6-6; D is ambiguous. The germline V gene has CDR1 MNHNY and CDR2 SVGAGI (reference sequence). With 3 bases removed from V and 9 bases from J, the gap between germline ends came to 5 bases. The CDR3 has 10 residues. The CDR3 sequence is CASSYPKAFF. CDR3 bases: TGTGCCAGCAGTTATCCCAAAGCTTTCTTT.

V and J are TRBV10-3 and TRBJ2-5, with 13 bases that match TRBD2. The germline CDR1 and CDR2 sequences are ENHRY and SYGVKD. Trimming at V came to 6 bases and at J to 1 base, leaving 5 bases not matched to a gene. The CDR3 extends over 16 amino acids. The chain's CDR3 is CAISPGTSGVQETQYF. DNA for the CDR3: TGTGCCATCAGCCCAGGGACTAGCGGGGTCCAAGAGACCCAGTACTTC.

This clone was seen a single time. J is TRBJ2-2 and V is TRBV7-6; D possibly corresponds to TRBD2 (6 bases). Trimming took off 6 bases at V and 0 bases at J, with 11 bases between the two ends. This CDR3 contains 15 residues. CDR1 and CDR2 (germline): SGHVS, FNYEAQ. Written as DNA, the CDR3 is TGTGCCAGCAGTCGTAGCGGAACGAACACCGGGGAGCTGTTTTTT. The encoded protein is CASSRSGTNTGELFF.

This clone appeared once. The rearrangement joins TRBV29-1 to TRBJ2-2; 9 bases are a match to TRBD1. The germline CDR1 and CDR2 sequences are SQVTM and ANQGSEA. Germline trimming cut 5 bases from V and 8 bases from J; bases unmatched to any gene: 18. The CDR3 has 17 amino acids. The CDR3 sequence: CSVMWPPGQGIGGELFF. In DNA, the CDR3 is TGCAGCGTTATGTGGCCCCCGGGACAGGGTATTGGGGGGGAGCTGTTTTTT.

The chain combines TRBV27 with TRBJ2-6; 9 bases match TRBD1. The CDR3 length is 16 residues. V was clipped by 7 bases and J by 2 bases; unmatched bases: 6. Germline values: CDR1 MNHEY, CDR2 SMNVEV (reference sequence). The CDR3 DNA follows: TGTGCCAGCACCAGTGGGGACAGGGCTGGGGCCAACGTCCTGACTTTC. Translated, it gives CASTSGDRAGANVLTF. The whole variable domain, remainder taken from reference TRBV27 and TRBJ2-6, is EAQVTQNPRYLITVTGKKLTVTCSQNMNHEYMSWYRQDPGLGLRQIYYSMNVEVTDKGDVPEGYKVSRKEKRNFPLILESPSPNQTSLYFCASTSGDRAGANVLTFGAGSRLTVL.

Only one count was recorded for this clone. The chain recombines TRBV9 with TRBJ2-7; 7 bases are a match to TRBD1. The CDR3 runs 18 residues. In germline, CDR1 is SGDLS, CDR2 YYNGEE. V shed 3 bases and J 0 bases; nucleotides not matched to a gene: 15. CDR3 amino acids: CASSAHPGTVTRSYEQYF. CDR3 DNA sequence: TGTGCCAGCAGCGCCCATCCCGGGACAGTGACTCGCTCCTACGAGCAGTACTTC.

The CDR3 here is CASGLVGNGELFF. In DNA form, the CDR3 reads TGTGCTAGTGGTTTGGTGGGGAACGGGGAGCTGTTTTTT. This chain connects TRBV12-5 to TRBJ2-2; D not resolved. The germline CDR1 and CDR2 sequences are LGHNT and FRNRAP. This CDR3 spans 13 amino acids. Trimming shortened V by 0 bases and J by 7 bases, and 6 bases separated the two germline ends.

This chain uses TRBV19 with TRBJ2-7; 8 bases fit TRBD2. Germline V CDR1 and CDR2: LNHDA, SQIVND (reference sequence). This CDR3 comprises 14 residues. The V gene end was trimmed by 7 bases and the J gene end by 2 bases; junction bases not matched to a gene: 7. The CDR3 reads CASNSGLGAYEQYF. The CDR3 bases are TGTGCCAGTAACTCGGGACTAGGGGCCTACGAGCAGTACTTC. Variable domain in full (rest from reference TRBV19 and TRBJ2-7): DGGITQSPKYLFRKEGQNVTLSCEQNLNHDAMYWYRQDPGQGLRLIYYSQIVNDFQKGDIAEGYSVSREKKESFPLTVTSAQKNPTAFYLCASNSGLGAYEQYFGPGTRLTVT.

The chain uses TRBV5-1 and TRBJ1-5; no definite D call. V dropped 4 bases and J dropped 6 bases, with 8 bases sitting between them. The germline CDR1 and CDR2 sequences are SGHRS and YFSETQ. CDR3 length: 12 amino acids. The CDR3 spells CASSPGGQPQHF. The DNA of the CDR3 is TGCGCCAGCAGCCCGGGAGGTCAGCCCCAGCATTTT.

V and J are TRBV5-5 and TRBJ1-1; D is undetermined. The V end lost 4 bases, the J end lost 7 bases, and 14 bases lay between the germline ends. Germline V lookup: CDR1 SGHKS, CDR2 YYEKEE (reference sequence). This CDR3 has 13 amino acids. CDR3 nucleotides: TGTGCCAGCAGCCCAAGACCAGACGGTGAAGCTTTCTTT. This translates into CASSPRPDGEAFF.

The V gene is TRBV30, the J gene TRBJ1-3; D is unclear. The V gene's germline CDR1 is GTSNPN and CDR2 SVGIG (reference sequence). Between the trimmed V and J ends, which lost 3 bases and 4 bases, there was a span of 13 bases. CDR3 length: 14 residues. CDR3 nucleotide sequence: TGTGCCTGGAGCAGGAGGGTGAGGGGAAACACCATATATTTT. Its protein product is CAWSRRVRGNTIYF.

The V and J genes are TRBV5-4 and TRBJ2-7; 9 bases align to TRBD1. After removal of 0 bases from V and 4 bases from J, the junction contained 2 bases not matched to a gene. This CDR3 is built from 14 residues. Germline-derived CDR1 and CDR2 are SGHNT and YYREEE (reference sequence). CDR3 protein: CASSLDRGPYEQYF. The CDR3 region has the DNA TGTGCCAGCAGCTTGGACAGGGGGCCATACGAGCAGTACTTC. The full variable domain, its missing parts supplied by reference TRBV5-4 and TRBJ2-7, is ETGVTQSPTHLIKTRGQQVTLRCSSQSGHNTVSWYQQALGQGPQFIFQYYREEENGRGNFPPRFSGLQFPNYSSELNVNALELDDSALYLCASSLDRGPYEQYFGPGTRLTVT.

Concerning this clone: In the same sample, other DNA sequences code for this CDR3. The CDR3 DNA reads TGTGCCAGCAGTGAAGTGCGAGGGGACACTGAAGCTTTCTTT. Protein product: CASSEVRGDTEAFF. This chain connects TRBV6-1 to TRBJ1-1; TRBD1 is a possible D gene (5 bases). Germline V gene lookup returns CDR1 MNHNS and CDR2 SASEGT. Trimming took off 1 base at V and 3 bases at J, with 9 bases between the two ends. CDR3 length: 14 amino acids.

The rearrangement joins TRBV30 to TRBJ2-2, with a possible D match to TRBD2 (6 bases). CDR1 and CDR2 from the germline V gene are GTSNPN and SVGIG (reference sequence). V was clipped by 3 bases and J by 1 base, with 6 bases between them. The CDR3 is made up of 13 amino acids. In DNA, the CDR3 is TGTGCCTGGAGCGGGAGGAACACCGGGGAGCTGTTTTTT. This gives the protein CAWSGRNTGELFF.

The rearrangement links TRBV4-2 to TRBJ2-3; 14 bases align to TRBD2. The germline CDR1 and CDR2 sequences are LGHNA and YNFKEQ. CDR3 length: 18 amino acids. Trimming removed 1 base from V and 0 bases from J; junction bases left unmatched: 3. The CDR3 loop reads CASSQGLAGGPSTDTQYF. The CDR3 DNA reads as TGTGCCAGCAGCCAAGGACTAGCGGGGGGGCCAAGCACAGATACGCAGTATTTT.

The chain recombines TRBV6-1 with TRBJ2-2; tentatively, D is TRBD1 or TRBD2 (5 bases each). The CDR3 sequence is 14 residues long. Trimming left V 8 bases short and J 5 bases short, with 15 bases between. CDR1 MNHNS and CDR2 SASEGT come from the germline V gene. CDR3 residues: CASVRGSGTGELFF. For the CDR3, the DNA is TGTGCCAGCGTCCGGGGCTCGGGGACCGGGGAGCTGTTTTTT.

The CDR3 region is CASSPNTGGTEAFF. As DNA, the CDR3 is TGTGCCAGCTCACCAAACACAGGGGGCACTGAAGCTTTCTTT. J is TRBJ1-1 and V is TRBV18; 8 bases are a match to TRBD1. The CDR3 has 14 amino acids. Per the germline V gene, CDR1 is KGHSH and CDR2 is LQKENI. The V and J ends lost 2 bases and 4 bases, in that order; junction bases with no gene match: 3.

The rearrangement uses TRBV30 and TRBJ2-2, with no clear D. Trimming took off 1 base at V and 6 bases at J, with 6 bases between the two ends. The CDR3 sequence is 12 residues long. Germline V gene data show CDR1 as GTSNPN and CDR2 as SVGIG (reference sequence). The CDR3 region has the DNA TGTGCCTGGAGTGGGGATCCCGGGGAGCTGTTTTTT. Protein: CAWSGDPGELFF.

J is TRBJ1-1 and V is TRBV18; possibly TRBD1 for D (5 bases). CDR1 and CDR2 from the germline V gene are KGHSH and LQKENI. Trimming took 2 bases from V and 5 from J, leaving 9 bases between them. The CDR3 has 13 amino acids. The CDR3 protein is CASSPGGRTEAFF. The CDR3 DNA reads as TGTGCCAGCTCACCAGGGGGGAGGACTGAAGCTTTCTTT.

V and J are TRBV7-2 and TRBJ2-1; 9 nucleotides match TRBD2. The CDR3 length is 14 residues. V dropped 4 bases and J dropped 4; count of bases not matched to a gene: 2. Germline loops: CDR1 SGHTA, CDR2 FQGNSA. This CDR3 reads CASSSLAGYNEQFF. The DNA for the CDR3 is TGTGCCAGCAGCTCGCTAGCGGGGTACAATGAGCAGTTCTTC.